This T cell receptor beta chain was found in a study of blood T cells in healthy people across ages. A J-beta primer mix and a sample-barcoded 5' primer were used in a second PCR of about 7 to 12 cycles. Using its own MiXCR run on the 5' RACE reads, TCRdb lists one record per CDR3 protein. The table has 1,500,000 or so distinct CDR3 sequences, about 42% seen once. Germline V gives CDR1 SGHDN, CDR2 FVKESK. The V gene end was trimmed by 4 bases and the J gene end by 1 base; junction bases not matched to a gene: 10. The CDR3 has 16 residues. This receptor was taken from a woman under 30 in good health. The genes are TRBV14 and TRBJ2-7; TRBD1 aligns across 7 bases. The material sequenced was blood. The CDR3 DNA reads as TGTGCCAGCAGCCGAAGGCCAAGGGGGCCATCCTACGAGCAGTACTTC. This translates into CASSRRPRGPSYEQYF. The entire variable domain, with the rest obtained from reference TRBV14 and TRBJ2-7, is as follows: EAGVTQFPSHSVIEKGQTVTLRCDPISGHDNLYWYRRVMGKEIKFLLHFVKESKQDESGMPNNRFLAERTGGTYSTLKVQPAELEDSGVYFCASSRRPRGPSYEQYFGPGTRLTVT.